The present entry profiles one T cell receptor beta chain with its context. The germline V gene has CDR1 MGHDK and CDR2 SYGVNS. The V gene lost 4 bases and the J gene lost 4 bases, with 14 bases spanning the gap. The CDR3 is 14 amino acids. This specimen comes from a study of T cell responses to AZD1222 COVID-19 vaccine. This table comes from immunoSEQ multiplex PCR, and its TCRdb copy is limited to in-frame clones, with some not included. Of tens of thousands of clones listed, less than 90% are singletons. The receptor was isolated from an adult in good health. Source: peripheral blood, taken on day 0 of AZD1222 vaccination. The rearrangement uses TRBV25-1 and TRBJ2-7, with D perhaps matching TRBD1 (6 bases). Written as DNA, the CDR3 is TGTGCCAGCAGTGTATACAGGGCCGTATACGAGCAGTACTTC. This sequence encodes CASSVYRAVYEQYF.